The 18 T cell receptor beta chains in this list originate from one sample, sequenced in a study of blood T cell repertoires in COVID-19. Repertoires were generated with immunoSEQ multiplex PCR, while TCRdb's copy carries only in-frame clones and drops some. The table includes tens of thousands of clones, 82% detected once. The sequencing sample was made of peripheral blood. The receptors come from an older woman with acute or convalescent COVID-19.

This rearrangement joins TRBV19 to TRBJ2-1; 8 nucleotides agree with TRBD1. From germline, CDR1 is LNHDA and CDR2 SQIVND (reference sequence). The CDR3 runs to 13 residues. Trimming cost V 6 bases and J 8 bases; bases outside gene matches: 6. The CDR3 bases are TGTGCCAGTAGGCGACAGGGGATCTATGAGCAGTTCTTC. It encodes CASRRQGIYEQFF.

Only one count was recorded for this clone. The chain employs TRBV2 and TRBJ1-6; 8 bases map to TRBD1. V lost 0 bases, J lost 7 bases, and 2 bases stayed unmatched. Germline lookup yields CDR1 SNHLY and CDR2 FYNNEI. There are 15 residues in the CDR3. CDR3 DNA: TGTGCCAGCAGTGAAGCGTGGACAGGGAATTCACCCCTCCACTTT. This encodes CASSEAWTGNSPLHF.

The chain recombines TRBV2 with TRBJ2-7; TRBD2 might be the D (5 bases). Germline CDR1 SNHLY, CDR2 FYNNEI. The CDR3 length is 15 residues. V was trimmed by 8 bases and J by 3 bases, leaving 20 bases between them. The CDR3 loop is CASYIVRGTIYEQYF. CDR3 DNA sequence: TGTGCCAGCTATATCGTCCGGGGAACTATCTACGAGCAGTACTTC. Based on the CDR3 plus reference TRBV2 and TRBJ2-7, the full variable domain is EPEVTQTPSHQVTQMGQEVILRCVPISNHLYFYWYRQILGQKVEFLVSFYNNEISEKSEIFDDQFSVERPDGSNFTLKIRSTKLEDSAMYFCASYIVRGTIYEQYFGPGTRLTVT.

The chain combines TRBV3-1 (or the pseudogene TRBV3-2) with TRBJ2-3, with TRBD2 identical over 9 bases. The V and J ends lost 4 bases and 4 bases, in that order; junction bases with no gene match: 9. CDR1 LGHDT and CDR2 YNNKEL come from the germline V gene (reference sequence). The CDR3 extends over 16 amino acids. The CDR3 protein is CASSPPGSGGPDTQYF. In nucleotides, the CDR3 is TGTGCCAGCAGCCCCCCGGGTAGCGGGGGTCCAGATACGCAGTATTTT.

The chain is built from TRBV6-6 and TRBJ2-1; D unresolved. The V end was cut by 6 bases, the J end by 7 bases, with 13 bases between. CDR1 MNHNY and CDR2 SVGAGI come from the germline V gene (reference sequence). The CDR3 is 13 amino acids. The CDR3 spells CASSLPLTNEQFF. The CDR3, as DNA: TGTGCCAGCAGCCTTCCCTTGACTAATGAGCAGTTCTTC.

V is TRBV5-1 and J is TRBJ2-1; D is uncertain. The ends were cut back, 0 bases at V and 3 bases at J, with 16 bases in the middle. CDR3 length: 17 residues. In germline, CDR1 is SGHRS, CDR2 YFSETQ. CDR3 region: CASSLARVVAGYNEQFF. CDR3 sequence (DNA): TGCGCCAGCAGCTTGGCCAGAGTGGTAGCCGGCTACAATGAGCAGTTCTTC.

The CDR3 sequence is CASSAGTLANHEQFF. The CDR3 DNA is TGTGCCAGCAGTGCCGGGACTTTAGCCAATCATGAGCAGTTCTTC. V usage is TRBV7-2 and J usage is TRBJ2-1; maybe TRBD2 (6 bases). The CDR3 totals 15 residues. Deletions cut 6 bases from V and 8 bases from J, with 20 bases between. Per germline, CDR1 SGHTA and CDR2 FQGNSA.

The chain carries TRBV28 and TRBJ1-6, with unresolved D. CDR3 length: 13 residues. From germline, CDR1 is MDHEN and CDR2 SYDVKM. The germline V and J ends were trimmed by 1 base and 7 bases, with 5 bases remaining between them. The CDR3 DNA reads as TGTGCCAGCAGTTTATTGGCAAATTCACCCCTCCACTTT. As protein: CASSLLANSPLHF.

CDR3 residues: CASSITVMNTEAFF. The CDR3 DNA reads as TGTGCCAGTAGTATCACAGTCATGAACACTGAAGCTTTCTTT. The rearrangement uses TRBV19 and TRBJ1-1; D gene ambiguous. V lost 3 bases and J lost 0, with 8 bases in between. The CDR3 contains 14 residues. From germline, CDR1 is LNHDA and CDR2 SQIVND (reference sequence).

The chain couples TRBV2 to TRBJ1-4, with D tentatively TRBD1 (6 bases). Germline CDR1 is SNHLY and CDR2 is FYNNEI. The CDR3 loop spans 13 amino acids. The V end was cut by 10 bases, the J end by 3 bases, with 12 bases between. Written as DNA, the CDR3 is TGTGCCACTCGACGGACAGCTAATGAAAAACTGTTTTTT. Translated, it gives CATRRTANEKLFF.

The chain has TRBV18 and TRBJ1-2, with 9 positions matching TRBD1. This CDR3 comprises 15 residues. With V trimmed by 6 bases and J by 3 bases, 8 bases remained unmatched. Germline V gene sequence: CDR1 KGHSH, CDR2 LQKENI. CDR3 region: CASSPGQGLDYGYTF. In DNA, the CDR3 is TGTGCCAGCTCGCCGGGACAGGGATTGGACTATGGCTACACCTTC.

This clone has more than one count but fewer than ten. The V and J genes are TRBV11-3 and TRBJ1-1, with D maybe TRBD1 (5 bases). V lost 5 bases, J lost 2 bases, and 9 bases lay in between. The CDR3 covers 13 residues. Germline assignment: CDR1 SGHNT and CDR2 YENEEA. The CDR3 DNA sequence: TGTGCCAGCAGCATCAGGGTAAACACTGAAGCTTTCTTT. The encoded protein is CASSIRVNTEAFF.

The rearrangement joins TRBV4-2 to TRBJ2-1, with 12 bases lining up with TRBD2. The CDR3 spans 22 residues. V lost 0 bases to trimming and J lost 0 bases; unmatched junction nucleotides: 15. CDR1 and CDR2 (germline): LGHNA, YNFKEQ. In DNA form, the CDR3 reads TGTGCCAGCAGCCAAGATATTAGTAGAGGACTAGCGGGGTCGGTCTCCTACAATGAGCAGTTCTTC. Amino acid sequence: CASSQDISRGLAGSVSYNEQFF.

This chain links TRBV11-3 with TRBJ2-5; 8 bases are a match to TRBD1. V lost 1 base and J lost 3; bases outside the gene matches: 1. CDR1 and CDR2 (germline): SGHNT, YENEEA. The CDR3 consists of 14 residues. CDR3 region: CASSLAGGEETQYF. In DNA form, the CDR3 reads TGTGCCAGCAGCTTAGCAGGGGGCGAAGAGACCCAGTACTTC.

This chain links TRBV3-1 (or the pseudogene TRBV3-2) with TRBJ2-6, with D uncertain. This CDR3 contains 12 residues. V lost 9 bases, J lost 1 base, and 4 bases lay in between. CDR1 is LGHDT, CDR2 YNNKEL, per germline (reference sequence). CDR3 sequence reads: CASTSGANVLTF. For the CDR3, the DNA is TGTGCCAGTACATCTGGGGCCAACGTCCTGACTTTC.

The chain recombines TRBV7-5 with TRBJ1-3; the tabulated D call, TRBD1, remains unverified against the DNA. TRBV7-5 is a pseudogene segment. The CDR3 is 16 amino acids. The CDR3 sequence is CVRTSGTGGLGNTIYF. The CDR3 DNA follows: TGTGTCAGAACCTCTGGGACAGGGGGCCTGGGAAACACCATATATTTT.

The CDR3 sequence: CASSWGQGYEQYF. CDR3 nucleotide sequence: TGTGCCAGCAGCTGGGGGCAGGGATACGAGCAGTACTTC. The chain combines TRBV11-3 with TRBJ2-7; TRBD1 is a possible D gene (6 bases). V was pared by 4 bases and J by 4 bases, with 11 bases between. The CDR3 spans 13 residues. Germline V gene sequence: CDR1 SGHNT, CDR2 YENEEA.

The sample holds a few counts of this clone. The chain links TRBV2 to TRBJ2-2; the D gene is possibly TRBD2 (5 bases). The CDR3 is 14 residues long. V gave up 5 bases and J gave up 4 bases, with 11 bases separating them. Germline V gene data show CDR1 as SNHLY and CDR2 as FYNNEI. The CDR3 DNA reads TGTGCCAGCAGTAGAGGGTTCGGCACCGGGGAGCTGTTTTTT. It translates to CASSRGFGTGELFF.